This T cell receptor (beta chain) was sequenced during a study of T-cell memory formation after mild COVID-19. TCRdb redid the calling of the 5' RACE reads with MiXCR, one entry per CDR3 protein. Among 430,000 or so distinct CDR3 sequences, around a quarter were seen once, and the ten largest hold around 13%. Germline V gene sequence: CDR1 SEHNR, CDR2 FQNEAQ (reference sequence). Deletions cut 5 bases from V and 8 bases from J, with 7 bases between. The CDR3 length is 11 residues. The chain has TRBV7-9 and TRBJ2-1, with D perhaps being TRBD1 or TRBD2 (5 bases each). The origin of this receptor is an adult woman who had mild COVID-19 (a few samples of this study predate the infection). Cell type and time point are not known. Source material: PBMCs or a T cell subset sorted from them (not recorded which). CDR3 sequence reads: CASSRGYEQFF. The CDR3 nucleotides read TGTGCCAGCAGCCGGGGCTATGAGCAGTTCTTC.